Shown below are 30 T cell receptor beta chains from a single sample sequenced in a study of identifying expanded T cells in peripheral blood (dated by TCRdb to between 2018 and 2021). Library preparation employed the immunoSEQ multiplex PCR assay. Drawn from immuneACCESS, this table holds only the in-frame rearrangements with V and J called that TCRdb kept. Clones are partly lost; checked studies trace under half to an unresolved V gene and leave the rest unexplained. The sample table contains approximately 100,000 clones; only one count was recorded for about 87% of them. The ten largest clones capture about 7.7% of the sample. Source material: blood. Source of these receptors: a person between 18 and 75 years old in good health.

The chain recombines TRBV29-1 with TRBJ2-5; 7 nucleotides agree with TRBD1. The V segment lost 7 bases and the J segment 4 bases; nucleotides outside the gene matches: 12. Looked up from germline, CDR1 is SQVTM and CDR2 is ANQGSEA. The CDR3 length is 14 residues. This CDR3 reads CSALRDSRPETQYF. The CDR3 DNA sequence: TGCAGCGCTCTAAGGGACAGCCGGCCAGAGACCCAGTACTTC.

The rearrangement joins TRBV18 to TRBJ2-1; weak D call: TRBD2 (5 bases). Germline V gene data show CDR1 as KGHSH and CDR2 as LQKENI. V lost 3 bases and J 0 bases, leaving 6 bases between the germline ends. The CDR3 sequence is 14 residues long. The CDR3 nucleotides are TGTGCCAGCTCACCGGGGAGCTCCTACAATGAGCAGTTCTTC. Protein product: CASSPGSSYNEQFF.

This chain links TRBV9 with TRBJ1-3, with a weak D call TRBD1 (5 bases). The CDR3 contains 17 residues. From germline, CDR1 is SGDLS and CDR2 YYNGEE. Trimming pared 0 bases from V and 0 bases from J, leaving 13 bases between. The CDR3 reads CASSVAGQALSGNTIYF. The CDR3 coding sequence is TGTGCCAGCAGCGTAGCAGGGCAGGCACTCTCTGGAAACACCATATATTTT. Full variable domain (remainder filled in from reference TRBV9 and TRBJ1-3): DSGVTQTPKHLITATGQRVTLRCSPRSGDLSVYWYQQSLDQGLQFLIQYYNGEERAKGNILERFSAQQFPDLHSELNLSSLELGDSALYFCASSVAGQALSGNTIYFGEGSWLTVV.

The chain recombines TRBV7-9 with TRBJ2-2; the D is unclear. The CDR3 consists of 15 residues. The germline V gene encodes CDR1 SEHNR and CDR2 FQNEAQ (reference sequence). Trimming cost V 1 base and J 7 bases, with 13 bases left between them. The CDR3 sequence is CASSLVGTVGGELFF. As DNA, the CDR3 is TGTGCCAGCAGCTTAGTGGGCACAGTCGGCGGGGAGCTGTTTTTT.

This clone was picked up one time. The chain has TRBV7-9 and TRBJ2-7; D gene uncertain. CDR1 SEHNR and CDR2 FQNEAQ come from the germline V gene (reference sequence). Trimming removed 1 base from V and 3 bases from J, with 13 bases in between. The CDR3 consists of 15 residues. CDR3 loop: CASSLGQSSIYEQYF. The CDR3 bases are TGTGCCAGCAGCTTAGGCCAGTCCTCTATCTACGAGCAGTACTTC.

CDR3 DNA sequence: TGTGCCAGCTCACTGGGACAGGGGACCAACTATGGCTACACCTTC. Protein sequence: CASSLGQGTNYGYTF. J is TRBJ1-2 and V is TRBV18; TRBD1 aligns across 10 bases. Germline V gene data show CDR1 as KGHSH and CDR2 as LQKENI. V lost 4 bases and J lost 2; bases outside the gene matches: 4. The CDR3 extends over 15 amino acids. Full variable domain (outside the CDR3, taken from reference TRBV18 and TRBJ1-2): NAGVMQNPRHLVRRRGQEARLRCSPMKGHSHVYWYRQLPEEGLKFMVYLQKENIIDESGMPKERFSAEFPKEGPSILRIQQVVRGDSAAYFCASSLGQGTNYGYTFGSGTRLTVV.

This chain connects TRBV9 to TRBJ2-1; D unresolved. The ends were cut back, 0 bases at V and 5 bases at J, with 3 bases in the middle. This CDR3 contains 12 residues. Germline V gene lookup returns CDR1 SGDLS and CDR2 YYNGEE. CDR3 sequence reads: CASSVEDNEQFF. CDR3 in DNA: TGTGCCAGCAGCGTAGAGGACAATGAGCAGTTCTTC. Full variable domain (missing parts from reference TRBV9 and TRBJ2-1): DSGVTQTPKHLITATGQRVTLRCSPRSGDLSVYWYQQSLDQGLQFLIQYYNGEERAKGNILERFSAQQFPDLHSELNLSSLELGDSALYFCASSVEDNEQFFGPGTRLTVL.

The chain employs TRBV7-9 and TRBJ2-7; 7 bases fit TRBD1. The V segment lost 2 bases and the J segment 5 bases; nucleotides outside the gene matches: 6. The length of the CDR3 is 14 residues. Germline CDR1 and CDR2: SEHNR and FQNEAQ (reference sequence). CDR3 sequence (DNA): TGTGCCAGCAGCTTATTACAGGGGCTTAACGAGCAGTACTTC. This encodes CASSLLQGLNEQYF.

The CDR3 sequence is CASSIPGTDRTQQYF. The DNA for the CDR3 is TGTGCCAGCAGCATCCCCGGGACCGATCGAACCCAGCAGTACTTC. The chain is built from TRBV14 and TRBJ2-7; D may correspond to TRBD1 or TRBD2 (5 bases each). The germline V gene encodes CDR1 SGHDN and CDR2 FVKESK. Between the trimmed V and J ends, which lost 5 bases and 8 bases, there was a span of 22 bases. This CDR3 spans 15 amino acids.

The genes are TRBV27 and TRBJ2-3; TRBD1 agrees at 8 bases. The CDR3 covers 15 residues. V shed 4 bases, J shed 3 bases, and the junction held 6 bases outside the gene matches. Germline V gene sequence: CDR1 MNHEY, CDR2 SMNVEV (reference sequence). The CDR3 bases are TGTGCCAGCAGTTCTCCGGGACAGGCAACAGATACGCAGTATTTT. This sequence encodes CASSSPGQATDTQYF.

CDR3 DNA: TGCGCCAGCAGTAACGGGGCTCGTCAGGTGGGGAACACTGAAGCTTTCTTT. It is translated as CASSNGARQVGNTEAFF. The chain has TRBV10-2 and TRBJ1-1; TRBD1 might be the D (5 bases). Trimming shortened V by 5 bases and J by 1 base, and 20 bases separated the two germline ends. This CDR3 is built from 17 residues. Germline CDR1 reads WSHSY; CDR2 reads SAAADI.

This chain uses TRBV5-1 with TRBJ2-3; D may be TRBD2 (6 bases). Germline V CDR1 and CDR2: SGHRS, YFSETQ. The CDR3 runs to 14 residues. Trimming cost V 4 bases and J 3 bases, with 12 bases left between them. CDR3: CASSQVAGTDTQYF. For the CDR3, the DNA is TGCGCCAGCAGCCAGGTGGCGGGGACAGATACGCAGTATTTT.

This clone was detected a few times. Here the CDR3 reads CASSAHPFNTEAFF. The CDR3 bases are TGTGCCAGCAGTGCCCATCCTTTTAACACTGAAGCTTTCTTT. The chain joins TRBV2 to TRBJ1-1; D remains unclear. CDR1 is SNHLY, CDR2 FYNNEI, per germline. V lost 4 bases, J lost 2 bases, and 11 bases lay in between. This CDR3 has 14 residues.

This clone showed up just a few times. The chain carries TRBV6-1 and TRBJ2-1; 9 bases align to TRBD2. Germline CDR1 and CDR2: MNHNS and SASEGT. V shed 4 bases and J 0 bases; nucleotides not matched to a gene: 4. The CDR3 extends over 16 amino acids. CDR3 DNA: TGTGCCAGCAGTGTTAAAGCGGGGGGCTCCTACAATGAGCAGTTCTTC. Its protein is CASSVKAGGSYNEQFF.

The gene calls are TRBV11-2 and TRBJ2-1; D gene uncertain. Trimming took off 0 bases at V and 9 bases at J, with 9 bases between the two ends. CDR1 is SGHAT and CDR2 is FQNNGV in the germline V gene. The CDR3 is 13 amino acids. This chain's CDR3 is CASSLEIAGEQFF. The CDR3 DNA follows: TGTGCCAGCAGCTTAGAAATAGCAGGTGAGCAGTTCTTC.

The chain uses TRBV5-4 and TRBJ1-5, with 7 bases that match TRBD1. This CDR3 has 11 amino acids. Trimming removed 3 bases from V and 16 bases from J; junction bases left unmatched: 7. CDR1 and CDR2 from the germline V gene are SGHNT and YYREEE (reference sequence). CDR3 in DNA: TGTGCCAGCAGCTGGGACAGAGGGGGACATTTT. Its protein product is CASSWDRGGHF. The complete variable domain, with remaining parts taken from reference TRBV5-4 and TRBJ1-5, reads ETGVTQSPTHLIKTRGQQVTLRCSSQSGHNTVSWYQQALGQGPQFIFQYYREEENGRGNFPPRFSGLQFPNYSSELNVNALELDDSALYLCASSWDRGGHFGDGTRLSIL.

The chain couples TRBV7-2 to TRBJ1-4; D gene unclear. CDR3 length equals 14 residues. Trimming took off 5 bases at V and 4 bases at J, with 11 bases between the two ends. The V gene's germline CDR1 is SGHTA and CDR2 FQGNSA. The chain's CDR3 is CASSMLSVNEKLFF. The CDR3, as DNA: TGTGCCAGCAGCATGCTCAGCGTTAATGAAAAACTGTTTTTT. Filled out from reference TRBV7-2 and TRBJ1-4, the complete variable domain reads GAGVSQSPSNKVTEKGKDVELRCDPISGHTALYWYRQSLGQGLEFLIYFQGNSAPDKSGLPSDRFSAERTGGSVSTLTIQRTQQEDSAVYLCASSMLSVNEKLFFGSGTQLSVL.

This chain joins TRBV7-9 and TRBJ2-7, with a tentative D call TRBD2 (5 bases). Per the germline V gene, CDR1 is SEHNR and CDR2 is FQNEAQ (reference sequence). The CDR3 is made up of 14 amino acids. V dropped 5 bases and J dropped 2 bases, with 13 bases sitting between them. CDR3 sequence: CASSPFEGTYEQYF. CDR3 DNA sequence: TGTGCCAGCAGCCCCTTTGAGGGAACCTACGAGCAGTACTTC.

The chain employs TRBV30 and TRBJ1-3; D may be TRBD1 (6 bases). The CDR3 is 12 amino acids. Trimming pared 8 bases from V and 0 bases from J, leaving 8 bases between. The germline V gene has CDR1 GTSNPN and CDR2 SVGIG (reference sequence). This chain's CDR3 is CAGQSSGNTIYF. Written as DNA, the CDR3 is TGTGCCGGACAGAGCTCTGGAAACACCATATATTTT.

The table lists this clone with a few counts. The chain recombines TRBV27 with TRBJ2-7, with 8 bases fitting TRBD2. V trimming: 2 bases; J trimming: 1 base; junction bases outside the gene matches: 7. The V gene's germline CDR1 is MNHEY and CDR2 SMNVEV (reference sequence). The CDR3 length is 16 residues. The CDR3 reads CASSLTQAGASYEQYF. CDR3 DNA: TGTGCCAGCAGTTTAACCCAAGCGGGGGCATCCTACGAGCAGTACTTC.

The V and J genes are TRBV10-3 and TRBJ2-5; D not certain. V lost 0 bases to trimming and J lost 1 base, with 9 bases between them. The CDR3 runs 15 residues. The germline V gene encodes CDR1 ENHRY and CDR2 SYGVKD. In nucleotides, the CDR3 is TGTGCCATCAGTGAGTCGTCCCAGATCCAAGAGACCCAGTACTTC. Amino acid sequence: CAISESSQIQETQYF.

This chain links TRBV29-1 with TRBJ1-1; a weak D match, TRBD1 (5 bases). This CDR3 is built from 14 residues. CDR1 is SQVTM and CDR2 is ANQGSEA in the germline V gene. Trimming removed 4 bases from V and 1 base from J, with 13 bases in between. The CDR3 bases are TGCAGCGTTGGGGACTCCTTCACGAACACTGAAGCTTTCTTT. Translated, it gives CSVGDSFTNTEAFF.

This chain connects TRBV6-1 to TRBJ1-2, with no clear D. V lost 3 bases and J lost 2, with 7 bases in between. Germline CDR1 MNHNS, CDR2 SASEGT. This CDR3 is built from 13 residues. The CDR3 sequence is CASSDLPNYGYTF. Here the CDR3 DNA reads TGTGCCAGCAGTGATCTACCCAACTATGGCTACACCTTC.

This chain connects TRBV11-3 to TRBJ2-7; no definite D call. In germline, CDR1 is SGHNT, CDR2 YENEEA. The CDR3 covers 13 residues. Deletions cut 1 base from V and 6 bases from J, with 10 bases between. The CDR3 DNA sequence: TGTGCCAGCAGCTTAGTGCGCCTGAGCGAGCAGTACTTC. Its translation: CASSLVRLSEQYF.

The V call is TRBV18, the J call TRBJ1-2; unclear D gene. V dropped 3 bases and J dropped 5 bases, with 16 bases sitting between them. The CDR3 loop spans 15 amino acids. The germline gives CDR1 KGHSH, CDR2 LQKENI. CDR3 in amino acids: CASSPARASEYGYTF. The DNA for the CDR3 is TGTGCCAGCTCACCGGCGAGGGCCTCGGAATATGGCTACACCTTC.

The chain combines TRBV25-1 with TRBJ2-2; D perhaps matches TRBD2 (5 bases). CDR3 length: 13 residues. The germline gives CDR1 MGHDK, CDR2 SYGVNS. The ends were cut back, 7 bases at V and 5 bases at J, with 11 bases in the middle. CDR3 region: CASTSGFTGELFF. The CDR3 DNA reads TGTGCCAGCACGAGCGGATTTACCGGGGAGCTGTTTTTT.

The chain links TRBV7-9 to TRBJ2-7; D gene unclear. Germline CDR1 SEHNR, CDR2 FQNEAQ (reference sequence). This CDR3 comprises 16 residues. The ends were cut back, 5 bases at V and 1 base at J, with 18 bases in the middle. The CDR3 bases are TGTGCCAGCAGCCACTCCCGGGCAGTGGGTTCCTACGAGCAGTACTTC. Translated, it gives CASSHSRAVGSYEQYF.

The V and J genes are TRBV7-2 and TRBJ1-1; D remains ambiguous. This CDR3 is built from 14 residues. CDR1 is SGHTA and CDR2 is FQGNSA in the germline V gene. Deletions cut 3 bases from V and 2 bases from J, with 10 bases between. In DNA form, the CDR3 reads TGTGCCAGCAGCTTGGTAGGGCGAAACACTGAAGCTTTCTTT. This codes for CASSLVGRNTEAFF.

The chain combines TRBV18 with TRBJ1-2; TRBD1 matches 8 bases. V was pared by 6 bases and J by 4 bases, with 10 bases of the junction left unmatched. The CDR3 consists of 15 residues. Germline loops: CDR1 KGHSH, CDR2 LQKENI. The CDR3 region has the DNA TGTGCCAGCTCTCGCCGGGACAGGTCCTCCTATGGCTACACCTTC. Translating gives CASSRRDRSSYGYTF.

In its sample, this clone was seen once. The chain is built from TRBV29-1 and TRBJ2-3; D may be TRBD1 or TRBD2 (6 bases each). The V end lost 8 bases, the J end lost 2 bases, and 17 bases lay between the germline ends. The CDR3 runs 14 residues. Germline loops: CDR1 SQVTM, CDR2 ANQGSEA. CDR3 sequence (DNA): TGCAGCTTAAATAGGGGGGATTCCACAGATACGCAGTATTTT. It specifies CSLNRGDSTDTQYF.